The 17 T cell receptor beta chains listed next were all sequenced from one sample in a study of cytomegalovirus exposure and HLA in healthy donors. Use of 60 Vbeta and 13 Jbeta primers characterized the PCR. Method: immunoSEQ multiplex PCR; TCRdb's copy keeps in-frame clones and lacks some. Here the sample spans over 80,000 clones, about 67% being singletons. The sample taken for sequencing was PBMCs. These receptors came from a woman under 30 in good health and CMV-seropositive.

The chain has TRBV7-8 and TRBJ1-2; no reliable D call. With 0 bases removed from V and 0 bases from J, the gap between germline ends came to 8 bases. This CDR3 contains 15 residues. CDR1 and CDR2 (germline): SGHVS, FQNEAQ. In DNA, the CDR3 is TGTGCCAGCAGCTTAGCCGGCGGATCTAACTATGGCTACACCTTC. It encodes CASSLAGGSNYGYTF.

The CDR3 is CASSFRLAGVGEQFF. CDR3 bases: TGCGCCAGCAGCTTCCGACTAGCGGGGGTTGGGGAGCAGTTCTTC. V gene TRBV5-1 combines with J gene TRBJ2-1, with 12 bases fitting TRBD2. Trimming cost V 2 bases and J 10 bases; bases outside gene matches: 7. CDR1 SGHRS and CDR2 YFSETQ come from the germline V gene. CDR3 length equals 15 residues. Combining the CDR3 with reference TRBV5-1 and TRBJ2-1 gives the whole variable domain KAGVTQTPRYLIKTRGQQVTLSCSPISGHRSVSWYQQTPGQGLQFLFEYFSETQRNKGNFPGRFSGRQFSNSRSEMNVSTLELGDSALYLCASSFRLAGVGEQFFGPGTRLTVL.

J is TRBJ1-2 and V is TRBV27; TRBD1 matches at 8 bases. This CDR3 region has 16 residues. V gave up 2 bases and J gave up 4 bases; unmatched junction bases: 9. Per germline, CDR1 MNHEY and CDR2 SMNVEV (reference sequence). The CDR3, as DNA: TGTGCCAGCAGTTTACTCGGGACAGGTAGCTTCTATGGCTACACCTTC. This gives the protein CASSLLGTGSFYGYTF.

A single count supports this clone. The chain links TRBV7-6 to TRBJ1-5; no definite D call. From germline, CDR1 is SGHVS and CDR2 FNYEAQ. CDR3 size: 13 residues. Trimming removed 5 bases at V and 6 bases at J, with 11 bases between. The DNA of the CDR3 is TGTGCCAGCAGCCCGAACACCCTTCAGCCCCAGCATTTT. It codes for CASSPNTLQPQHF.

The chain links TRBV10-3 to TRBJ1-1; 8 nucleotides agree with TRBD1. Germline V CDR1 and CDR2: ENHRY, SYGVKD. With 6 bases clipped from V and 1 base from J, the junction kept 10 bases outside the gene matches. The CDR3 runs to 16 residues. CDR3 region: CAISGGSGTGNTEAFF. In DNA, the CDR3 is TGTGCCATCAGCGGTGGGTCCGGGACAGGGAACACTGAAGCTTTCTTT.

This chain connects TRBV2 to TRBJ1-1; no clear D gene. Germline V gives CDR1 SNHLY, CDR2 FYNNEI. The CDR3 runs 15 residues. Trimming removed 7 bases at V and 0 bases at J, with 15 bases between. Here the CDR3 reads CASTPMRALNTEAFF. The DNA for the CDR3 is TGTGCCAGCACCCCAATGAGGGCCCTGAACACTGAAGCTTTCTTT.

V usage is TRBV7-8 and J usage is TRBJ1-2, with TRBD1 identical over 9 bases. Germline CDR1 reads SGHVS; CDR2 reads FQNEAQ. With V trimmed by 5 bases and J by 6 bases, 7 bases remained unmatched. The CDR3 loop spans 14 amino acids. The CDR3 loop is CASSGQDRGHGYTF. The CDR3 region has the DNA TGTGCCAGCAGCGGCCAGGACAGGGGCCATGGCTACACCTTC.

The V call is TRBV7-9, the J call TRBJ1-3, with D perhaps TRBD1 (6 bases). The CDR3 spans 12 residues. V lost 7 bases and J lost 4, with 8 bases in between. Germline values: CDR1 SEHNR, CDR2 FQNEAQ (reference sequence). CDR3 sequence: CASKGQGNTIYF. The CDR3 nucleotides are TGTGCCAGCAAAGGACAGGGAAACACCATATATTTT.

This chain joins TRBV19 and TRBJ2-7, with D tentatively TRBD1 (6 bases). V was clipped by 4 bases and J by 4 bases, with 14 bases between them. Per germline, CDR1 LNHDA and CDR2 SQIVND (reference sequence). This CDR3 comprises 14 residues. This CDR3 reads CASSTAGVGYEQYF. In DNA, the CDR3 is TGTGCCAGTAGTACCGCAGGGGTAGGGTACGAGCAGTACTTC.

This chain uses TRBV14 with TRBJ2-1; 9 bases map to TRBD2. Per the germline V gene, CDR1 is SGHDN and CDR2 is FVKESK. The CDR3 length is 15 residues. V lost 4 bases to trimming and J lost 7 bases; unmatched junction nucleotides: 8. The CDR3 DNA reads as TGTGCCAGCAGCCTTGCGGGGGGGCCGGGGAATGAGCAGTTCTTC. Its translation: CASSLAGGPGNEQFF.

There are a few counts of this clone. The chain recombines TRBV6-4 with TRBJ2-1; 11 bases fit TRBD2. The CDR3 totals 15 residues. In germline, CDR1 is MRHNA, CDR2 SNTAGT. J gave up 6 bases and V 3 bases, and 4 bases lay outside the gene matches. The chain's CDR3 is CASSDTSGSSNEQFF. The CDR3 region has the DNA TGTGCCAGCAGTGATACTAGCGGGAGTAGCAATGAGCAGTTCTTC.

The chain joins TRBV4-1 to TRBJ1-2; tentative D call: TRBD1 (6 bases). Germline loops: CDR1 MGHRA, CDR2 YSYEKL. V was clipped by 0 bases and J by 2 bases, with 16 bases between them. The CDR3 runs to 17 residues. The CDR3 loop reads CASSQDYPGHLNYGYTF. The CDR3 nucleotides are TGCGCCAGCAGCCAAGATTACCCGGGACATCTGAACTATGGCTACACCTTC.

The V call is TRBV10-3, the J call TRBJ2-1; TRBD2 aligns across 9 bases. Germline trimming cut 6 bases from V and 2 bases from J; bases unmatched to any gene: 5. CDR1 is ENHRY and CDR2 is SYGVKD in the germline V gene. CDR3 length: 15 residues. DNA for the CDR3: TGTGCCATCAGCTCACTAGCGGGTGCCTACAATGAGCAGTTCTTC. Amino acid sequence: CAISSLAGAYNEQFF.

The gene calls are TRBV5-1 and TRBJ1-3, with D possibly being TRBD1 (5 bases). Trimming stripped 0 bases from V and 2 bases from J, with 6 bases between. Germline V gene lookup returns CDR1 SGHRS and CDR2 YFSETQ. The CDR3 has 14 amino acids. CDR3 sequence (DNA): TGCGCCAGCAGCTTGGGGGGGGCTGGAAACACCATATATTTT. This gives the protein CASSLGGAGNTIYF.

This chain joins TRBV9 and TRBJ1-3; no firm D call. Germline CDR1 reads SGDLS; CDR2 reads YYNGEE. The CDR3 spans 12 residues. The V end lost 4 bases, the J end lost 0 bases, and 2 bases lay between the germline ends. Here the CDR3 reads CASSHSGNTIYF. CDR3 nucleotide sequence: TGTGCCAGCAGCCACTCTGGAAACACCATATATTTT.

The chain employs TRBV7-2 and TRBJ2-7, with TRBD2 matching 8 bases. The CDR3 has 14 amino acids. Germline V gives CDR1 SGHTA, CDR2 FQGNSA. Trimming cost V 4 bases and J 5 bases; bases outside gene matches: 7. The chain's CDR3 is CASSSTSGLDEQYF. The DNA of the CDR3 is TGTGCCAGCAGCTCCACTTCGGGACTAGACGAGCAGTACTTC.

This clone occurred once. The V gene is TRBV7-2, the J gene TRBJ2-5; 10 bases are a match to TRBD2. V lost 5 bases to trimming and J lost 4 bases; unmatched junction nucleotides: 7. There are 15 residues in the CDR3. The germline V gene has CDR1 SGHTA and CDR2 FQGNSA. DNA of the CDR3: TGTGCCAGCAGCCCCAGAAGGACTAGCGGAGAGACCCAGTACTTC. Residues: CASSPRRTSGETQYF.